This T cell receptor (beta chain) is drawn from a study of T cell changes during pregnancy in multiple sclerosis. The table came from immunoSEQ multiplex PCR; TCRdb's copy has only in-frame clones and leaves some out. The sample records 65,000 to 85,000 clones, roughly 90% being singletons. CDR3 length: 12 residues. Looked up from germline, CDR1 is KGHSH and CDR2 is LQKENI. Trimming stripped 6 bases from V and 6 bases from J, with 11 bases between. Sequencing was performed on peripheral blood, taken after pregnancy. The source is a female donor in good health, enrolled as a control in a pregnancy study. The chain is built from TRBV18 and TRBJ1-1, with D perhaps matching TRBD1 (5 bases). CDR3 DNA: TGTGCCAGCTCCCCCGAAGGGGCTGAAGCTTTCTTT. This gives the protein CASSPEGAEAFF. Together with reference TRBV18 and TRBJ1-1, the CDR3 gives the full variable domain: NAGVMQNPRHLVRRRGQEARLRCSPMKGHSHVYWYRQLPEEGLKFMVYLQKENIIDESGMPKERFSAEFPKEGPSILRIQQVVRGDSAAYFCASSPEGAEAFFGQGTRLTVV.